These 30 T cell receptor beta chains share one sample of origin, sequenced in a study of CD4+ T cells in melanoma. Assay used: immunoSEQ multiplex PCR; TCRdb lists only in-frame clones, some missing. The repertoire holds about 140,000 clones, with 80% to 95% as singletons. Every receptor here comes from a human donor with melanoma.

The V gene is TRBV5-1, the J gene TRBJ2-1; TRBD1 matches 11 bases. Germline-derived CDR1 and CDR2 are SGHRS and YFSETQ. The CDR3 is 16 amino acids. The trim removed 2 bases at V and 8 bases at J, leaving 9 bases unmatched. The CDR3 sequence is CASSLGTGGLGYEQFF. CDR3 DNA: TGCGCCAGCAGCTTAGGGACAGGGGGGCTGGGGTATGAGCAGTTCTTC. The variable domain in full, with the rest retrieved from reference TRBV5-1 and TRBJ2-1, is KAGVTQTPRYLIKTRGQQVTLSCSPISGHRSVSWYQQTPGQGLQFLFEYFSETQRNKGNFPGRFSGRQFSNSRSEMNVSTLELGDSALYLCASSLGTGGLGYEQFFGPGTRLTVL.

This sequence joins TRBV27 and TRBJ2-6; D is ambiguous. The CDR3 totals 15 residues. Trimming pared 5 bases from V and 2 bases from J, leaving 10 bases between. CDR1 MNHEY and CDR2 SMNVEV come from the germline V gene (reference sequence). The DNA of the CDR3 is TGTGCCAGCAGTCACTTTGACCCTGGGGCCAACGTCCTGACTTTC. Its protein product is CASSHFDPGANVLTF.

Only a few counts were recorded for this clone. This chain joins TRBV2 and TRBJ2-6; 7 bases are shared with TRBD2. V gave up 6 bases and J gave up 2 bases; unmatched junction bases: 7. There are 16 residues in the CDR3. Germline V lookup: CDR1 SNHLY, CDR2 FYNNEI. The CDR3 DNA follows: TGTGCCAGCAGGGGAGGGGTAGGGGCTGGGGCCAACGTCCTGACTTTC. Translating gives CASRGGVGAGANVLTF.

This clone was found once. V gene TRBV2 combines with J gene TRBJ1-2, with D uncertain. This CDR3 spans 13 amino acids. Trimming pared 2 bases from V and 7 bases from J, leaving 11 bases between. CDR1 is SNHLY and CDR2 is FYNNEI in the germline V gene. In DNA, the CDR3 is TGTGCCAGCAGTGAAACCGGCTCCTTTGGCTACACCTTC. Translation: CASSETGSFGYTF.

CDR3 sequence (DNA): TGCGCCAGCAGCCCCGGACAGGGTGGCCGAGCTTTCTTT. This encodes CASSPGQGGRAFF. This chain joins TRBV10-1 and TRBJ1-1, with 8 bases fitting TRBD1. The CDR3 sequence is 13 residues long. From germline, CDR1 is WNHNN and CDR2 SYGVQD (reference sequence). With V trimmed by 6 bases and J by 10 bases, 10 bases remained unmatched.

The CDR3, as DNA: TGTGCCAGCAGCCCGCCGCCTCCCGGTGACGAAAAACTGTTTTTT. Its protein product is CASSPPPPGDEKLFF. J is TRBJ1-4 and V is TRBV5-6; D is ambiguous. Germline loops: CDR1 SGHDT, CDR2 YYEEEE. The CDR3 spans 15 residues. V dropped 4 bases and J dropped 8 bases, with 18 bases sitting between them.

V is TRBV7-3 and J is TRBJ2-5; D may be TRBD1 (6 bases). V was pared by 5 bases and J by 5 bases, with 12 bases between. The CDR3 is 13 amino acids. Germline V gives CDR1 SGHTA, CDR2 FQGTGA. CDR3 in amino acids: CASSTGSLETQYF. The CDR3 coding sequence is TGTGCCAGCAGCACAGGGTCCCTGGAGACCCAGTACTTC.

V is TRBV5-4 and J is TRBJ2-7; 9 nucleotides agree with TRBD1. Trimming took 0 bases from V and 0 from J; bases not matched to a gene: 4. Germline V CDR1 and CDR2: SGHNT, YYREEE (reference sequence). This CDR3 spans 16 amino acids. CDR3 amino acids: CASSLGGTGSSYEQYF. CDR3 DNA sequence: TGTGCCAGCAGCTTGGGGGGGACAGGGAGCTCCTACGAGCAGTACTTC.

The J gene is TRBJ2-3, the V gene TRBV5-4; 9 nucleotides match TRBD2. V trimming: 5 bases; J trimming: 4 bases; junction bases outside the gene matches: 8. The CDR3 contains 15 residues. Germline V gene sequence: CDR1 SGHNT, CDR2 YYREEE (reference sequence). CDR3 in DNA: TGTGCCAGCAGTGGGCGGGGGGGCAATTCAGATACGCAGTATTTT. Its translation: CASSGRGGNSDTQYF.

The chain recombines TRBV2 with TRBJ2-5; the D is unclear. The CDR3 contains 12 residues. V was cut by 5 bases and J by 4 bases, with 8 bases left in between. Germline V gene lookup returns CDR1 SNHLY and CDR2 FYNNEI. The CDR3 region has the DNA TGTGCCAGCAGTCTTGTGGGAGAGACCCAGTACTTC. The encoded protein is CASSLVGETQYF.

V gene TRBV7-3 combines with J gene TRBJ2-1; either TRBD1 or TRBD2 may fit D (5 bases each). V lost 3 bases and J 12 bases, leaving 24 bases between the germline ends. Germline V gene data show CDR1 as SGHTA and CDR2 as FQGTGA. The CDR3 spans 16 residues. CDR3 sequence (DNA): TGTGCCAGCAGCTTGGACACCGGGACCCGGGTCTCAGGGCAGTTCTTC. The encoded protein is CASSLDTGTRVSGQFF.

This sequence joins TRBV6-1 and TRBJ1-2, with 10 bases lining up with TRBD1. The germline CDR1 and CDR2 sequences are MNHNS and SASEGT. Trimming removed 0 bases from V and 6 bases from J; junction bases left unmatched: 4. This CDR3 has 15 residues. The CDR3, as DNA: TGTGCCAGCAGTGAAGCTCGCGACAGGGGGCATGGCTACACCTTC. Translated: CASSEARDRGHGYTF.

J is TRBJ2-7 and V is TRBV7-2, with D tentatively TRBD2 (5 bases). Looked up from germline, CDR1 is SGHTA and CDR2 is FQGNSA. Trimming cost V 2 bases and J 7 bases, with 9 bases left between them. The CDR3 extends over 12 amino acids. CDR3 sequence (DNA): TGTGCCAGCAGCTTACCAACGGGGGAGCAGTACTTC. The encoded protein is CASSLPTGEQYF.

The chain combines TRBV5-4 with TRBJ1-1; a weak D match, TRBD1 (5 bases). Germline V CDR1 and CDR2: SGHNT, YYREEE (reference sequence). The CDR3 covers 16 residues. V lost 4 bases and J lost 2, with 18 bases in between. CDR3 region: CASSRGALEVNTEAFF. In DNA, the CDR3 is TGTGCCAGCAGCCGAGGGGCCCTCGAAGTCAACACTGAAGCTTTCTTT.

The chain is built from TRBV9 and TRBJ1-1; D gene uncertain. CDR3 size: 14 residues. Germline assignment: CDR1 SGDLS and CDR2 YYNGEE. V lost 0 bases and J lost 2, with 8 bases in between. DNA for the CDR3: TGTGCCAGCAGCGTAGCTGGTGACAACACTGAAGCTTTCTTT. The encoded protein is CASSVAGDNTEAFF. The full variable domain, with the rest looked up from reference TRBV9 and TRBJ1-1, is DSGVTQTPKHLITATGQRVTLRCSPRSGDLSVYWYQQSLDQGLQFLIQYYNGEERAKGNILERFSAQQFPDLHSELNLSSLELGDSALYFCASSVAGDNTEAFFGQGTRLTVV.

For this clone: Germline is not matched at one junction end, which may reflect a read error. This chain's CDR3 is CASSLAGAEAFF. CDR3 DNA sequence: TGTGCCAGCAGCCTAGCGGGTGCTGAAGCTTTCTTT. The V and J genes are TRBV7-9 and TRBJ1-1; D is unresolved. Germline lookup yields CDR1 SEHNR and CDR2 FQNEAQ (reference sequence). This CDR3 spans 12 amino acids.

V and J are TRBV6-1 and TRBJ2-2; D possibly uses TRBD1 or TRBD2 (5 bases each). Germline CDR1 and CDR2: MNHNS and SASEGT. This CDR3 comprises 15 residues. V dropped 5 bases and J dropped 6 bases, with 16 bases sitting between them. For the CDR3, the DNA is TGTGCCAGCAGTTCCCGAGGGGTTCTCCCCGGGGAGCTGTTTTTT. Translating it yields CASSSRGVLPGELFF.

This clone was seen only once. The chain combines TRBV10-2 with TRBJ1-1; no firm D call. V was trimmed by 2 bases and J by 1 base, leaving 5 bases between them. Germline CDR1 and CDR2: WSHSY and SAAADI. CDR3 length equals 13 residues. The CDR3 region has the DNA TGCGCCAGCAGTGAGACTAGGAACACTGAAGCTTTCTTT. This translates into CASSETRNTEAFF.

The CDR3 DNA sequence: TGTGCCAGCTCACAAGGACAATTGGAAAAACTGTTTTTT. It yields the protein CASSQGQLEKLFF. The V gene is TRBV18, the J gene TRBJ1-4, with D possibly TRBD1 on 5 matching bases. This CDR3 contains 13 residues. V was pared by 4 bases and J by 8 bases, with 11 bases between. Germline CDR1 KGHSH, CDR2 LQKENI. Variable domain in full (rest from reference TRBV18 and TRBJ1-4): NAGVMQNPRHLVRRRGQEARLRCSPMKGHSHVYWYRQLPEEGLKFMVYLQKENIIDESGMPKERFSAEFPKEGPSILRIQQVVRGDSAAYFCASSQGQLEKLFFGSGTQLSVL.

V gene TRBV27 combines with J gene TRBJ1-2, with a possible D match to TRBD1 (6 bases). Trimming pared 5 bases from V and 2 bases from J, leaving 12 bases between. Germline CDR1 MNHEY, CDR2 SMNVEV (reference sequence). The CDR3 consists of 14 residues. The CDR3: CASSTGTSNYGYTF. The CDR3, as DNA: TGTGCCAGCAGTACAGGGACTTCCAACTATGGCTACACCTTC.

The chain recombines TRBV5-1 with TRBJ1-1; 7 nucleotides align to TRBD1. The CDR3 consists of 14 residues. V lost 3 bases, J lost 5 bases, and 7 bases stayed unmatched. CDR1 is SGHRS and CDR2 is YFSETQ in the germline V gene. CDR3 loop: CASSSQGVGTEAFF. CDR3 bases: TGCGCCAGCAGCTCGCAGGGGGTTGGAACTGAAGCTTTCTTT. The complete variable domain, with remaining parts taken from reference TRBV5-1 and TRBJ1-1, reads KAGVTQTPRYLIKTRGQQVTLSCSPISGHRSVSWYQQTPGQGLQFLFEYFSETQRNKGNFPGRFSGRQFSNSRSEMNVSTLELGDSALYLCASSSQGVGTEAFFGQGTRLTVV.

The chain has TRBV18 and TRBJ2-5; no clear D gene. The germline V and J ends were trimmed by 2 bases and 2 bases, with 9 bases remaining between them. CDR3 length: 14 residues. Germline V CDR1 and CDR2: KGHSH, LQKENI. For the CDR3, the DNA is TGTGCCAGCTCACCATCACACTCACAAGAGACCCAGTACTTC. It encodes CASSPSHSQETQYF.

V is TRBV10-3 and J is TRBJ1-5; TRBD1 matches 7 bases. V shed 8 bases, J shed 0 bases, and the junction held 7 bases outside the gene matches. In germline, CDR1 is ENHRY, CDR2 SYGVKD. The CDR3 sequence is 15 residues long. The CDR3 DNA follows: TGTGCCATCGGTTCAGGGGGACATAGCAATCAGCCCCAGCATTTT. Residues: CAIGSGGHSNQPQHF.

The CDR3 spells CASSVSGGPTYEQYF. For the CDR3, the DNA is TGTGCCAGCAGCGTCAGCGGGGGGCCCACCTACGAGCAGTACTTC. This sequence joins TRBV5-8 and TRBJ2-7, with TRBD2 matching 9 bases. Germline CDR1 and CDR2: SGHTS and YDEGEE. V was clipped by 4 bases and J by 2 bases; unmatched bases: 7. CDR3 size: 15 residues.

This chain uses TRBV7-2 with TRBJ2-7; D is undetermined. The CDR3 covers 15 residues. Trimming stripped 1 base from V and 1 base from J, with 11 bases between. The germline CDR1 and CDR2 sequences are SGHTA and FQGNSA. CDR3: CASSLEGIRSYEQYF. CDR3 nucleotides: TGTGCCAGCAGCTTAGAGGGAATTAGGTCCTACGAGCAGTACTTC. Drawing the rest from reference TRBV7-2 and TRBJ2-7, the complete variable domain is GAGVSQSPSNKVTEKGKDVELRCDPISGHTALYWYRQSLGQGLEFLIYFQGNSAPDKSGLPSDRFSAERTGGSVSTLTIQRTQQEDSAVYLCASSLEGIRSYEQYFGPGTRLTVT.

The chain recombines TRBV18 with TRBJ1-4; 9 bases agree with TRBD1. The J segment lost 2 bases and the V segment lost 5 bases, leaving 3 bases of the junction unmatched. Germline CDR1 and CDR2: KGHSH and LQKENI. CDR3 size: 15 residues. The chain's CDR3 is CASSWGQGTNEKLFF. The CDR3, as DNA: TGTGCCAGCTCATGGGGACAGGGTACTAATGAAAAACTGTTTTTT.

The chain has TRBV6-1 and TRBJ1-3; D gene unclear. The CDR3 extends over 15 amino acids. V lost 8 bases and J lost 0, with 14 bases in between. CDR1 MNHNS and CDR2 SASEGT come from the germline V gene. The CDR3 region is CASGFGVASGNTIYF. CDR3 DNA: TGTGCCAGCGGGTTTGGGGTAGCCTCTGGAAACACCATATATTTT.

The chain combines TRBV2 with TRBJ2-7, with 9 positions matching TRBD1. V shed 1 base and J 6 bases; nucleotides not matched to a gene: 7. Germline V gene data show CDR1 as SNHLY and CDR2 as FYNNEI. The CDR3 totals 15 residues. CDR3 coding DNA: TGTGCCAGCAGTGAAGTGGGACAGGGATTCGGCGAGCAGTACTTC. As protein: CASSEVGQGFGEQYF.

This chain links TRBV6-1 with TRBJ2-5; 7 bases are shared with TRBD2. V shed 7 bases, J shed 4 bases, and the junction held 9 bases outside the gene matches. The CDR3 has 14 amino acids. The germline V gene encodes CDR1 MNHNS and CDR2 SASEGT. This CDR3 reads CASTKRGGLETQYF. Here the CDR3 DNA reads TGTGCCAGCACCAAGCGGGGAGGTTTAGAGACCCAGTACTTC.

The chain is built from TRBV6-5 and TRBJ1-5, with 7 bases identical to TRBD1. Trimming cost V 4 bases and J 3 bases; bases outside gene matches: 6. This CDR3 contains 15 residues. Germline CDR1 and CDR2: MNHEY and SVGAGI. The chain's CDR3 is CASSFAGGNNQPQHF. The CDR3 nucleotides are TGTGCCAGCAGTTTCGCAGGGGGTAACAATCAGCCCCAGCATTTT.